This TCR beta chain was retrieved from a study of tumor-infiltrating lymphocytes in oesophageal squamous cell carcinoma. This CDR3 has 15 amino acids. The ends were cut back, 3 bases at V and 2 bases at J, with 11 bases in the middle. CDR1 and CDR2 (germline): MDHEN, SYDVKM. TCRdb ran MiXCR on the PCR reads and lists one entry per CDR3 protein. The sample carries 15,000 or so distinct CDR3 sequences, roughly 50% recorded once. The V and J genes are TRBV28 and TRBJ1-5; a possible D gene is TRBD1 (6 bases). Sample: esophageal tumor tissue. The source is a female donor with esophageal squamous cell carcinoma. The CDR3 sequence: CASSFIRGGNQPQHF. CDR3 nucleotide sequence: TGTGCCAGCAGTTTTATCAGGGGTGGCAATCAGCCCCAGCATTTT.